This TCR beta chain was documented in a study of read filtering for tumor transcriptome and immune sequencing. This clonotype was observed many times. From roughly 390 ng of RNA, a library with molecular barcoded alpha/delta and beta/gamma adaptors was made. TCRdb fed the reads into MiXCR, producing one record per CDR3 protein. This table holds about 47,000 distinct CDR3 sequences, about 12% found once. Sampling of bone marrow took place during active disease in every patient. Trimming stripped 7 bases from V and 4 bases from J, with 17 bases between. The CDR3 covers 16 residues. CDR1 SGHAT and CDR2 FQNNGV come from the germline V gene.

The sequencing sample was made of a population of CD138-negative cells sorted from bone marrow. The chain recombines TRBV11-2 with TRBJ2-6; D may be TRBD1 (6 bases). This clonotype was obtained from a donor aged 40 or older with multiple myeloma. CDR3 DNA: TGTGCCAGCAAAGGACAGCGGTTAGGGGGGGCCAACGTCCTGACTTTC. Its translation: CASKGQRLGGANVLTF.